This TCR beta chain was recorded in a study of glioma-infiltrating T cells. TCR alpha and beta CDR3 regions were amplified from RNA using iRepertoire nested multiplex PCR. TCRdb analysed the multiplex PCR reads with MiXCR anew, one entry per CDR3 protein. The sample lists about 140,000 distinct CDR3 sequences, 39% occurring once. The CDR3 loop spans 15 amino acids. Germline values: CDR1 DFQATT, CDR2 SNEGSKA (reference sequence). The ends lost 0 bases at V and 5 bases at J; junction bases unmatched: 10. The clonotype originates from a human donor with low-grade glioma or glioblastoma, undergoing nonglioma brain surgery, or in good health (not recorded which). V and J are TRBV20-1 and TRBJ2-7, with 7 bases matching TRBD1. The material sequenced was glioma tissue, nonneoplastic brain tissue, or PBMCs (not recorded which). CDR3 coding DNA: TGCAGTGCTAGAGACGAGGGGGCCTATCTGGACGAGCAGTACTTC. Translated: CSARDEGAYLDEQYF.